This passage covers 23 T cell receptor beta chains from one sample sequenced in a study of OX40 agonist ivuxolimab in advanced cancers. TCRdb's table, derived via immunoSEQ multiplex PCR, lists solely in-frame clones and lacks some. The table has some 58,000 clones, around 90% seen once. The sample here was CD4+ or CD8+ T cells sorted from blood, taken in a trial of the OX40 agonist ivuxolimab. The receptors originated from an adult with an advanced solid tumor such as melanoma, head and neck, liver or kidney cancer.

The chain employs TRBV19 and TRBJ2-5, with 11 bases aligning to TRBD2. V was pared by 7 bases and J by 4 bases, with 8 bases of the junction left unmatched. CDR1 is LNHDA, CDR2 SQIVND, per germline (reference sequence). The CDR3 is 15 residues long. This CDR3 reads CASIELAGVLETQYF. CDR3 nucleotide sequence: TGTGCCAGTATAGAACTAGCGGGAGTTTTAGAGACCCAGTACTTC.

The CDR3 loop is CASSLGLAGGETQYF. The CDR3 bases are TGTGCCAGCAGCCTGGGACTAGCGGGAGGAGAGACCCAGTACTTC. The V gene is TRBV7-3, the J gene TRBJ2-5, with TRBD2 identical over 15 bases. This CDR3 comprises 15 residues. Germline values: CDR1 SGHTA, CDR2 FQGTGA. The V segment lost 5 bases and the J segment 4 bases; nucleotides outside the gene matches: 2.

This chain links TRBV6-1 with TRBJ1-6, with unresolved D. V was trimmed by 3 bases and J by 7 bases, leaving 10 bases between them. Germline V lookup: CDR1 MNHNS, CDR2 SASEGT. This CDR3 contains 14 residues. CDR3 amino acids: CASSDQPANSPLHF. The CDR3 DNA sequence: TGTGCCAGCAGTGATCAGCCAGCCAATTCACCCCTCCACTTT.

The chain carries TRBV9 and TRBJ2-1; TRBD2 matches at 9 bases. The V gene's germline CDR1 is SGDLS and CDR2 YYNGEE. The trim removed 4 bases at V and 9 bases at J, leaving 11 bases unmatched. CDR3 length: 15 residues. This CDR3 is CASSPGVAGVREQFF. The CDR3 DNA is TGTGCCAGCAGCCCAGGGGTAGCGGGAGTCCGTGAGCAGTTCTTC.

This clone was counted between two and nine times. The chain combines TRBV6-1 with TRBJ2-7; weak D call: TRBD1 (6 bases). The germline V and J ends were trimmed by 1 base and 6 bases, with 16 bases remaining between them. The CDR3 sequence is 15 residues long. Germline V lookup: CDR1 MNHNS, CDR2 SASEGT. CDR3 residues: CASSEGDGQMGEQYF. As DNA, the CDR3 is TGTGCCAGCAGTGAAGGAGACGGACAGATGGGCGAGCAGTACTTC.

In nucleotides, the CDR3 is TGTGCCACCAGCAGACTAGCGGGCCAAGAGACCCAGTACTTC. Encoded protein: CATSRLAGQETQYF. The rearrangement joins TRBV15 to TRBJ2-5, with 8 bases lining up with TRBD2. In germline, CDR1 is LNHNV, CDR2 YYDKDF (reference sequence). The CDR3 totals 14 residues. Trimming took 2 bases from V and 1 from J; bases not matched to a gene: 0.

Concerning this clone: In the same sample, other DNA sequences code for this CDR3. This chain uses TRBV19 with TRBJ2-1; 14 bases match TRBD2. Losses at the gene ends were 1 base for V and 7 bases for J; bases not matched to a gene: 3. Germline V CDR1 and CDR2: LNHDA, SQIVND (reference sequence). This CDR3 has 16 amino acids. The CDR3 region is CASSIVGLAGGNEQFF. The CDR3 DNA reads TGTGCCAGTAGTATAGTAGGACTAGCGGGAGGAAATGAGCAGTTCTTC.

As regards this clone: Distinct nucleotide sequences in the sample also encode this CDR3. This chain links TRBV7-8 with TRBJ2-3, with 12 nucleotides matching TRBD2. Germline CDR1 is SGHVS and CDR2 is FQNEAQ. V shed 5 bases, J shed 3 bases, and the junction held 3 bases outside the gene matches. The CDR3 runs 15 residues. The CDR3, as DNA: TGTGCCAGCAGCCGGGGACTAGCGGGTACAGATACGCAGTATTTT. Translating gives CASSRGLAGTDTQYF.

This clone was seen a single time. This sequence joins TRBV2 and TRBJ2-1; 13 nucleotides line up with TRBD2. The junction had 10 bases not matched to a gene; V was cut back by 4 bases and J by 7 bases. The CDR3 has 17 amino acids. Germline CDR1 SNHLY, CDR2 FYNNEI. The CDR3 nucleotides are TGTGCCAGCAGTGCGGAGAGCCCGGGACTAGCGGGAAATGAGCAGTTCTTC. It codes for CASSAESPGLAGNEQFF.

The rearrangement joins TRBV6-1 to TRBJ1-4; D is unclear. The CDR3 extends over 11 amino acids. Deletions cut 6 bases from V and 4 bases from J, with 3 bases between. CDR1 and CDR2 (germline): MNHNS, SASEGT. The CDR3 DNA reads as TGTGCCAGCAGGGTTAATGAAAAACTGTTTTTT. As protein: CASRVNEKLFF.

This chain uses TRBV28 with TRBJ2-3, with D possibly matching TRBD2 (5 bases). The CDR3 has 15 residues. Germline assignment: CDR1 MDHEN and CDR2 SYDVKM. The V and J ends lost 8 bases and 4 bases respectively, with 19 bases between them. The chain's CDR3 is CASAPARAGADTQYF. CDR3 bases: TGTGCCAGCGCCCCGGCGAGGGCCGGGGCAGATACGCAGTATTTT.

The chain couples TRBV28 to TRBJ2-3; unclear D gene. From germline, CDR1 is MDHEN and CDR2 SYDVKM. This CDR3 contains 14 residues. V lost 3 bases to trimming and J lost 8 bases, with 15 bases between them. Here the CDR3 DNA reads TGTGCCAGCAGTTTCCCGGATACCGGGCCTACGCAGTATTTT. Protein: CASSFPDTGPTQYF.

The J gene is TRBJ2-1, the V gene TRBV12-5; D could derive from TRBD1 or TRBD2 (5 bases each). Per germline, CDR1 LGHNT and CDR2 FRNRAP. This CDR3 is built from 14 residues. V lost 8 bases and J lost 3, with 14 bases in between. In nucleotides, the CDR3 is TGTGCTAGTAAAAGAGGGGCCAACTACAATGAGCAGTTCTTC. Protein sequence: CASKRGANYNEQFF.

The chain joins TRBV6-1 to TRBJ2-5; 10 bases are a match to TRBD1. V trimming: 4 bases; J trimming: 5 bases; junction bases outside the gene matches: 1. The CDR3 loop spans 13 amino acids. From germline, CDR1 is MNHNS and CDR2 SASEGT. This CDR3 is CASSGGQGETQYF. In DNA, the CDR3 is TGTGCCAGCAGTGGGGGACAGGGGGAGACCCAGTACTTC.

The rearrangement links TRBV7-9 to TRBJ1-4, with D unresolved. Deletions cut 5 bases from V and 5 bases from J, with 15 bases between. The germline CDR1 and CDR2 sequences are SEHNR and FQNEAQ (reference sequence). This CDR3 is 15 amino acids long. CDR3 region: CASSGRRARNEKLFF. CDR3 nucleotides: TGTGCCAGCAGCGGCAGACGGGCGAGAAATGAAAAACTGTTTTTT.

The rearrangement joins TRBV28 to TRBJ2-6; 8 bases line up with TRBD2. J lost 0 bases, V lost 8 bases, and 12 bases had no gene match. The CDR3 runs to 18 residues. Per germline, CDR1 MDHEN and CDR2 SYDVKM. CDR3 sequence reads: CASRNRDGRASGANVLTF. CDR3 bases: TGTGCCAGCCGAAATCGGGACGGGAGGGCCTCTGGGGCCAACGTCCTGACTTTC.

The CDR3 region is CASSLASIGGGKFYEQYF. In DNA, the CDR3 is TGCGCCAGCAGCTTGGCCTCAATCGGTGGAGGGAAATTCTACGAGCAGTACTTC. The chain is built from TRBV5-1 and TRBJ2-7; D possibly corresponds to TRBD2 (6 bases). V was pared by 0 bases and J by 3 bases, with 22 bases between. This CDR3 has 18 amino acids. CDR1 is SGHRS and CDR2 is YFSETQ in the germline V gene.

The chain joins TRBV21-1 to TRBJ1-1; the D segment call TRBD1 is taken from the table without a DNA check. TRBV21-1 is marked as a pseudogene. The CDR3 has 14 residues. The CDR3 coding sequence is TGTGCCAGCAGCAAAGAAGGGGGTTCCACTGAAGCTTTCTTT. Translating it yields CASSKEGGSTEAFF.

DNA of the CDR3: TGTGCCAGCAGTTTCTCGGCGGGAGTCTCAGATACGCAGTATTTT. Protein sequence: CASSFSAGVSDTQYF. V is TRBV9 and J is TRBJ2-3, with 7 bases that match TRBD2. Looked up from germline, CDR1 is SGDLS and CDR2 is YYNGEE. The J segment lost 4 bases and the V segment lost 5 bases, leaving 10 bases of the junction unmatched. CDR3 length equals 15 residues.

This chain joins TRBV29-1 and TRBJ2-1; TRBD2 matches at 14 bases. The CDR3 contains 13 residues. The germline gives CDR1 SQVTM, CDR2 ANQGSEA. The V segment lost 7 bases and the J segment 5 bases; nucleotides outside the gene matches: 1. In DNA, the CDR3 is TGCAGCGGGGGACTAGCGGGGGACAATGAGCAGTTCTTC. Translating it yields CSGGLAGDNEQFF.

The chain joins TRBV5-1 to TRBJ2-5; the D gene is possibly TRBD2 (5 bases). This CDR3 is 13 amino acids long. From germline, CDR1 is SGHRS and CDR2 YFSETQ. Trimming cost V 1 base and J 4 bases, with 8 bases left between them. The CDR3 loop is CASSLIGGETQYF. The CDR3 DNA follows: TGCGCCAGCAGCTTGATTGGAGGAGAGACCCAGTACTTC. Combining the CDR3 with reference TRBV5-1 and TRBJ2-5 gives the whole variable domain KAGVTQTPRYLIKTRGQQVTLSCSPISGHRSVSWYQQTPGQGLQFLFEYFSETQRNKGNFPGRFSGRQFSNSRSEMNVSTLELGDSALYLCASSLIGGETQYFGPGTRLLVL.

On this clone: The junction shows a germline mismatch at one end, possibly a read error. V gene TRBV28 combines with J gene TRBJ1-2; the D is unclear. The CDR3 is 10 residues long. CDR1 and CDR2 from the germline V gene are MDHEN and SYDVKM. CDR3 protein: CASSRYDYTF. CDR3 in DNA: TGTGCCAGCAGCCGGTATGACTACACCTTC.

The chain has TRBV28 and TRBJ2-6; tentative D call: TRBD2 (7 bases). Germline CDR1 reads MDHEN; CDR2 reads SYDVKM. The CDR3 is 18 residues long. V was cut by 1 base and J by 1 base, with 14 bases left in between. CDR3 protein: CASSLFGGLGSGANVLTF. DNA for the CDR3: TGTGCCAGCAGTTTATTCGGGGGGCTTGGTTCTGGGGCCAACGTCCTGACTTTC.